This T cell receptor (beta chain) derives from a study of response to subunit inactivated influenza vaccine. TCRdb called the RT-PCR reads again in MiXCR, with one record for every CDR3 protein. The sample has about 500,000 distinct CDR3 sequences, 10% to 15% seen once. Study observations and caveats: Authors suggested few new T cells are recruited by each seasonal influenza vaccination.

This CDR3 has 14 residues. CDR1 MDHEN and CDR2 SYDVKM come from the germline V gene. V was pared by 5 bases and J by 5 bases, with 7 bases of the junction left unmatched. A word on this clonotype: Its antigen remains unknown.

This clonotype was obtained from a man aged 45-65 years who received an inactivated influenza vaccine. Sequenced material: PBMCs from blood, taken about 40 days after vaccination. The chain recombines TRBV28 with TRBJ1-1; 8 nucleotides match TRBD1. The CDR3, as DNA: TGTGCCAGCAGTGACAGGGGCCCGAGGACTGAAGCTTTCTTT. Protein: CASSDRGPRTEAFF.